This entry concerns a single T cell receptor beta chain. Its target is unknown. The record originates from a study of shared clonotypes between healthy human individuals. The ends were cut back, 5 bases at V and 7 bases at J, with 11 bases in the middle. CDR3 length: 12 residues. Germline V lookup: CDR1 LGHNT, CDR2 FRNRAP. Study results and limitations: Approximately 4.9% of naive CD4 clonotypes were shared across a handful of donors.

Original processing notes: Filtering differed, since immunoSEQ gave only junction sequences and no quality scores. Repertoires were generated with immunoSEQ multiplex PCR, while TCRdb's copy carries only in-frame clones and drops some. V and J calls and clone size are as listed in that table; D and trimming were resolved from the DNA. The data hold millions of clones, with about 92% observed a single time. Sample: naive CD4+ T cells from PBMCs. As for subset: CD45RA+ positively selected. The chain couples TRBV12-5 to TRBJ2-5; the D call may be TRBD1 or TRBD2 (5 bases each). This clonotype originated in a man aged 18 to 29 in good health. Some clones in this sample may be carry-over from other donors' samples. CDR3 protein: CASGTGRGTQYF. For the CDR3, the DNA is TGTGCTAGTGGTACGGGACGGGGGACCCAGTACTTC.